One and the same sample provided the 25 T cell receptor beta chains below, sequenced in a study of shared clonotypes between healthy human individuals. Data came from immunoSEQ multiplex PCR; TCRdb stores just in-frame clones and leaves some out. The sample gives about 120,000 clones, 68% of which show up once; 24% is in the top ten. Sequencing used memory CD8+ T cells sorted from blood. Subset of the sample: CD45RO+ cells pooled with CCR7-negative TemRA cells. These receptors originate from a young woman in good health.

This chain connects TRBV27 to TRBJ2-7; D possibly uses TRBD1 or TRBD2 (5 bases each). Between the trimmed V and J ends, which lost 8 bases and 3 bases, there was a span of 11 bases. The CDR3 length is 12 residues. Germline CDR1 is MNHEY and CDR2 is SMNVEV (reference sequence). The CDR3 DNA is TGTGCCAGCGGGGGAATCCGCTACGAGCAGTACTTC. It encodes CASGGIRYEQYF.

With regard to this clone: Mismatch with germline at one junction end may stem from a read error. The same CDR3 can be traced to other DNA sequences in this sample. The genes are TRBV20-1 and TRBJ1-2; D perhaps matches TRBD1 (5 bases). Germline CDR1 and CDR2: DFQATT and SNEGSKA (reference sequence). The length of the CDR3 is 10 residues. CDR3 DNA: TGTAGTGCTAGACGGGACCCAAACACCTTC. Its translation: CSARRDPNTF.

The DNA for the CDR3 is TGTGCCATCGGGCGGGGACCTTTCTCCTACAATGAGCAGTTCTTC. It is translated as CAIGRGPFSYNEQFF. The chain is built from TRBV10-3 and TRBJ2-1; a weak D match, TRBD2 (6 bases). The CDR3 totals 15 residues. V was pared by 8 bases and J by 0 bases, with 14 bases between. Germline CDR1 ENHRY, CDR2 SYGVKD.

The chain uses TRBV11-2 and TRBJ1-4; the match to TRBD1 covers 9 bases. V gave up 5 bases and J gave up 6 bases; unmatched junction bases: 7. CDR1 is SGHAT and CDR2 is FQNNGV in the germline V gene. CDR3 size: 15 residues. As DNA, the CDR3 is TGTGCCAGCAGCGAAGAGACAGGGGGGCATGAAAAACTGTTTTTT. Translating it yields CASSEETGGHEKLFF.

The CDR3 sequence is CASSRPIAGSNEQFF. The CDR3 DNA sequence: TGTGCCAGCAGCCGACCTATAGCGGGGTCGAATGAGCAGTTCTTC. This chain joins TRBV7-9 and TRBJ2-1; 8 nucleotides line up with TRBD2. Germline lookup yields CDR1 SEHNR and CDR2 FQNEAQ (reference sequence). The J segment lost 7 bases and the V segment lost 5 bases, leaving 10 bases of the junction unmatched. The CDR3 is 15 residues long.

This chain uses TRBV7-2 with TRBJ2-5; 11 bases line up with TRBD2. V was clipped by 0 bases and J by 5 bases; unmatched bases: 14. CDR1 and CDR2 (germline): SGHTA, FQGNSA. This CDR3 has 19 amino acids. The CDR3 region has the DNA TGTGCCAGCAGCTTAGCGGGGGAGACTAGCGGGGACCCCAGGGAGACCCAGTACTTC. Residues: CASSLAGETSGDPRETQYF.

Only one count was recorded for this clone. The rearrangement joins TRBV6-4 to TRBJ2-3, with 14 bases matching TRBD2. This CDR3 has 16 amino acids. Trimming cost V 5 bases and J 4 bases; bases outside gene matches: 5. Germline assignment: CDR1 MRHNA and CDR2 SNTAGT. DNA of the CDR3: TGTGCCAGCAGTCCCGGACTAGCGGGAGGCCCAGATACGCAGTATTTT. It is translated as CASSPGLAGGPDTQYF.

The chain employs TRBV5-1 and TRBJ2-7; D unresolved. Germline V gives CDR1 SGHRS, CDR2 YFSETQ. Trimming stripped 6 bases from V and 4 bases from J, with 8 bases between. CDR3 length: 11 amino acids. CDR3 DNA: TGCGCCAGCAAAAGTGAGTACGAGCAGTACTTC. Its protein is CASKSEYEQYF.

The chain joins TRBV19 to TRBJ1-1; D remains unclear. Trimming stripped 2 bases from V and 1 base from J, with 11 bases between. The CDR3 loop spans 15 amino acids. Germline loops: CDR1 LNHDA, CDR2 SQIVND (reference sequence). This CDR3 is CASSIFLSANTEAFF. The DNA of the CDR3 is TGTGCCAGTAGTATATTTTTGAGCGCGAACACTGAAGCTTTCTTT.

This chain connects TRBV7-6 to TRBJ1-6; 9 nucleotides agree with TRBD1. J was trimmed by 10 bases and V by 4 bases; bases with no gene match: 5. The CDR3 consists of 14 residues. Germline V gives CDR1 SGHVS, CDR2 FNYEAQ. The CDR3 region is CASSWDREGSPLHF. The CDR3 DNA follows: TGTGCCAGCAGCTGGGACAGGGAAGGCTCACCCCTCCACTTT.

J is TRBJ2-1 and V is TRBV7-9; the match to TRBD2 covers 8 bases. CDR1 is SEHNR and CDR2 is FQNEAQ in the germline V gene (reference sequence). V was clipped by 3 bases and J by 5 bases; unmatched bases: 0. CDR3 size: 13 residues. As DNA, the CDR3 is TGTGCCAGCAGCTTGCGGGGGGACAATGAGCAGTTCTTC. Encoded protein: CASSLRGDNEQFF.

The rearrangement uses TRBV5-1 and TRBJ2-5; possibly TRBD1 for D (5 bases). This CDR3 is 13 amino acids long. Trimming removed 2 bases from V and 5 bases from J, with 10 bases in between. The V gene's germline CDR1 is SGHRS and CDR2 YFSETQ. The CDR3 nucleotides are TGCGCCAGCAGCTTAGCGCACAGGGAGACCCAGTACTTC. Protein product: CASSLAHRETQYF.

The chain is built from TRBV28 and TRBJ2-1; 12 nucleotides line up with TRBD2. Germline loops: CDR1 MDHEN, CDR2 SYDVKM. This CDR3 is 16 amino acids long. The ends lost 6 bases at V and 3 bases at J; junction bases unmatched: 6. The CDR3 protein is CASSTTSGRIYNEQFF. In DNA form, the CDR3 reads TGTGCCAGCAGCACTACTAGCGGGAGGATCTACAATGAGCAGTTCTTC.

The chain joins TRBV28 to TRBJ2-2; D perhaps matches TRBD2 (6 bases). The germline V gene encodes CDR1 MDHEN and CDR2 SYDVKM. With 6 bases removed from V and 2 bases from J, the gap between germline ends came to 28 bases. The CDR3 sequence is 20 residues long. As DNA, the CDR3 is TGTGCCAGCAGGTCAGGGTCGGGACTCGTAGCCTATTCTAACACCGGGGAGCTGTTTTTT. Translated, it gives CASRSGSGLVAYSNTGELFF.

This clone was counted once. This chain links TRBV6-6 with TRBJ1-2; D is uncertain. Germline V CDR1 and CDR2: MNHNY, SVGAGI (reference sequence). The CDR3 extends over 11 amino acids. Deletions cut 3 bases from V and 1 base from J, with 0 bases between. The CDR3 loop reads CASSYNYGYTF. The CDR3 DNA reads TGTGCCAGCAGTTATAACTATGGCTACACCTTC.

The table lists this clone with a few counts. Here the CDR3 reads CASSPETGLNQPQHF. The CDR3 DNA reads as TGCGCCAGCAGCCCGGAAACAGGGCTTAATCAGCCCCAGCATTTT. The rearrangement uses TRBV5-1 and TRBJ1-5; D perhaps matches TRBD1 (6 bases). Per the germline V gene, CDR1 is SGHRS and CDR2 is YFSETQ. V lost 4 bases, J lost 4 bases, and 15 bases lay in between. The CDR3 sequence is 15 residues long. Filled out from reference TRBV5-1 and TRBJ1-5, the complete variable domain reads KAGVTQTPRYLIKTRGQQVTLSCSPISGHRSVSWYQQTPGQGLQFLFEYFSETQRNKGNFPGRFSGRQFSNSRSEMNVSTLELGDSALYLCASSPETGLNQPQHFGDGTRLSIL.

The chain has TRBV13 and TRBJ2-7, with 12 bases that match TRBD2. The germline CDR1 and CDR2 sequences are PRHDT and FYEKMQ (reference sequence). This CDR3 has 14 residues. With 5 bases clipped from V and 7 bases from J, the junction kept 6 bases outside the gene matches. CDR3 sequence: CASSPTSGSGEQYF. The CDR3 DNA follows: TGTGCCAGCAGCCCGACTAGCGGGAGCGGGGAGCAGTACTTC.

A few counts support this clone. At one end, the junction sequence differs from germline, possibly due to a read error. The chain couples TRBV29-1 to TRBJ1-1; tentatively, D is TRBD1 (5 bases). Germline lookup yields CDR1 SQVTM and CDR2 ANQGSEA. This CDR3 is 14 amino acids long. CDR3 DNA: TGTAGGATAAGCAGGGAGGCGGCGGGCACTGAAGCTTTCTTT. Protein: CRISREAAGTEAFF. Supplemented by reference TRBV29-1 and TRBJ1-1, the full variable domain reads SAVISQKPSRDICQRGTSLTIQCQVDSQVTMMFWYRQQPGQSLTLIATANQGSEATYESGFVIDKFPISRPNLTFSTLTVSNMSPEDSSIYLCRISREAAGTEAFFGQGTRLTVV.

This chain connects TRBV7-6 to TRBJ2-5; TRBD1 aligns across 7 bases. V shed 4 bases, J shed 5 bases, and the junction held 10 bases outside the gene matches. The CDR3 runs 15 residues. The germline V gene encodes CDR1 SGHVS and CDR2 FNYEAQ. CDR3 sequence reads: CASSSATRGLETQYF. The CDR3 bases are TGTGCCAGCAGCTCGGCTACTAGGGGGCTGGAGACCCAGTACTTC.

The rearrangement links TRBV27 to TRBJ1-2; D remains ambiguous. The ends were cut back, 5 bases at V and 4 bases at J, with 14 bases in the middle. The CDR3 consists of 14 residues. CDR1 and CDR2 from the germline V gene are MNHEY and SMNVEV (reference sequence). CDR3 bases: TGTGCCAGCAGTAGAGGTGGTGCTAGCTATGGCTACACCTTC. Protein product: CASSRGGASYGYTF.

In the case of this clone: A read error may explain this, as a much larger clone is one base away. In the same sample, other DNA sequences code for this CDR3. V is TRBV27 and J is TRBJ2-7; the D is unclear. V gave up 6 bases and J gave up 4 bases, with 7 bases separating them. Germline CDR1 MNHEY, CDR2 SMNVEV (reference sequence). This CDR3 is built from 11 residues. This CDR3 is CASSWGYEQYF. DNA of the CDR3: TGTGCCAGCAGCTGGGGATACGAGCAGTACTTC.

V is TRBV27 and J is TRBJ1-5; a weak D match, TRBD1 (6 bases). This CDR3 comprises 15 residues. The germline V and J ends were trimmed by 6 bases and 0 bases, with 12 bases remaining between them. In germline, CDR1 is MNHEY, CDR2 SMNVEV (reference sequence). DNA of the CDR3: TGTGCCAGCAGCTCACAGGGTATTAGCAATCAGCCCCAGCATTTT. This gives the protein CASSSQGISNQPQHF.

The chain carries TRBV5-1 and TRBJ1-1, with D unclear. V dropped 5 bases and J dropped 0 bases, with 11 bases sitting between them. Germline V gives CDR1 SGHRS, CDR2 YFSETQ. The CDR3 has 14 amino acids. Written as DNA, the CDR3 is TGCGCCAGCAGGGAGGGAGCGATGAACACTGAAGCTTTCTTT. Amino acids: CASREGAMNTEAFF.

With regard to this clone: At one boundary the junction diverges from the germline segment, which might be a read error. V and J are TRBV10-3 and TRBJ2-7; 13 bases are shared with TRBD2. Germline CDR1 reads ENHRY; CDR2 reads SYGVKD. The CDR3 spans 15 residues. The CDR3 DNA follows: TGTGCCAGCAGTGATTGGACTAGCGGGAGACCCGAGCAGTACTTC. The encoded protein is CASSDWTSGRPEQYF.

V is TRBV25-1 and J is TRBJ2-7, with D hard to call. The CDR3 totals 14 residues. Trimming stripped 7 bases from V and 4 bases from J, with 17 bases between. Germline CDR1 is MGHDK and CDR2 is SYGVNS. Here the CDR3 reads CASMVPGDPYEQYF. CDR3 coding DNA: TGTGCCAGCATGGTTCCGGGCGACCCATACGAGCAGTACTTC.